These T cell receptor beta chains were read from a single sample in a study of blood T cell repertoires in COVID-19. The table came from immunoSEQ multiplex PCR; TCRdb's copy has only in-frame clones and leaves some out. This repertoire shows hundreds of thousands of clones, approximately 80% found once; its top ten account for just under 7.5%. Sequencing was carried out using peripheral blood. The source of these receptors is a woman in her forties or fifties with acute or convalescent COVID-19. CDR3s include the opening cysteine and the closing phenylalanine or tryptophan. A D gene is named only where the DNA matches it firmly. Expanded clones get a size class; other rows say once, few or many, or leave the size out.

v_gene	j_gene	abundance	d_gene	CDR3aa	CDR3nt
TRBV4-1	TRBJ1-6	.	TRBD1	CASSQLPGQGTSPLHF	TGCGCCAGCAGCCAACTACCGGGACAGGGCACTTCACCCCTCCACTTT
TRBV11-2	TRBJ1-5	.	TRBD1	CASSLAGGGQPQHF	TGTGCCAGCAGCTTGGCAGGGGGTGGTCAGCCCCAGCATTTT
TRBV7-2	TRBJ1-2	.	TRBD1	CASSRDSHYGYTF	TGTGCCAGCAGCCGGGACAGCCACTATGGCTACACCTTC
TRBV7-2	TRBJ1-2	.	TRBD1	CASSLATTGGGSYGYTF	TGTGCCAGCAGCTTAGCCACTACAGGGGGGGGGAGCTATGGCTACACCTTC
TRBV29-1	TRBJ1-2	few	TRBD1	CSVAPGTGNYGYTF	TGCAGCGTTGCCCCCGGGACAGGGAACTATGGCTACACCTTC
TRBV19	TRBJ2-7	.	.	CASSIDRLPSYEQYF	TGTGCCAGTAGTATCGACCGACTCCCCTCCTACGAGCAGTACTTC
TRBV10-1	TRBJ2-2	.	.	CASSEFPSRGTGELFF	TGCGCCAGCAGTGAGTTCCCCAGCAGAGGCACCGGGGAGCTGTTTTTT
TRBV27	TRBJ1-2	.	.	CASSLRGNYGYTF	TGTGCCAGCAGTTTGAGGGGGAACTATGGCTACACCTTC
TRBV12-3/TRBV12-4	TRBJ1-1	.	.	CASSLTGDTEAFF	TGTGCCAGCAGTTTAACCGGTGACACTGAAGCTTTCTTT
TRBV27	TRBJ1-6	few	.	CASSLLQGSSPLHF	TGTGCCAGCAGTTTATTACAGGGTAGTTCACCCCTCCACTTT
TRBV14	TRBJ2-7	.	TRBD2	CASSLLAGYEQYF	TGTGCCAGCAGCCTACTAGCGGGCTACGAGCAGTACTTC
TRBV3-1/TRBV3-2	TRBJ1-2	.	TRBD1	CASSHRQGIYGYTF	TGTGCCAGCAGCCACAGACAGGGCATCTATGGCTACACCTTC
TRBV4-2	TRBJ1-4	.	.	CASSQEAGQGAGAREKLFF	TGTGCCAGCAGCCAAGAAGCGGGGCAGGGCGCAGGGGCGCGTGAAAAACTGTTTTTT
TRBV6-6	TRBJ1-1	.	.	CASSYSELNTEAFF	TGTGCCAGCAGTTACAGCGAACTGAACACTGAAGCTTTCTTT
TRBV5-1	TRBJ2-7	.	TRBD2	CASSLYSGLAGEQYF	TGCGCCAGCAGCTTGTATTCGGGACTAGCAGGCGAGCAGTACTTC
TRBV7-2	TRBJ2-7	.	TRBD1	CASSLVMAGTGVAYEQYF	TGTGCCAGCAGCTTAGTAATGGCCGGGACAGGGGTAGCCTACGAGCAGTACTTC
TRBV28	TRBJ2-1	.	TRBD1	CASSRPGQGRNEQFF	TGTGCCAGCAGTAGACCGGGACAGGGGAGAAATGAGCAGTTCTTC
TRBV4-3	TRBJ2-7	once	TRBD2	CASSQLLAGGYEQYF	TGCGCCAGCAGCCAACTACTAGCGGGGGGCTACGAGCAGTACTTC
TRBV6-5	TRBJ1-4	.	.	CASSYPPGENEKLFF	TGTGCCAGCAGTTACCCCCCAGGGGAGAATGAAAAACTGTTTTTT
TRBV7-2	TRBJ2-2	.	TRBD1	CASSPKNSGQGFGGELFF	TGTGCCAGCAGCCCGAAAAATTCGGGACAGGGCTTCGGTGGGGAGCTGTTTTTT
TRBV24-1	TRBJ1-2	many	.	CATSDADRPGYNF	TGTGCCACCAGTGATGCTGACCGTCCGGGATACAACTTC
TRBV4-1	TRBJ1-5	.	.	CASSQDPRNQPQHF	TGCGCCAGCAGCCAAGATCCTCGCAATCAGCCCCAGCATTTT
TRBV9	TRBJ1-2	.	TRBD1	CASNARDRNRGGYTF	TGTGCCAGCAACGCGCGGGACCGTAACAGGGGTGGCTACACCTTC
TRBV15	TRBJ2-7	few	.	CATSRDSGDEQYF	TGTGCCACCAGCAGAGATTCCGGGGACGAGCAGTACTTC
TRBV21-1	TRBJ1-6	.	.	CASSTVPFLRGNSPLHF	TGTGCCAGCAGCACAGTGCCATTTCTACGGGGGAATTCACCCCTCCACTTT
TRBV18	TRBJ2-2	.	.	CASSPPMSAGELFF	TGTGCCAGCTCACCACCTATGAGTGCCGGGGAGCTGTTTTTT
TRBV27	TRBJ1-1	once	.	CASSAQMNTEAFF	TGTGCCAGCAGTGCACAGATGAACACTGAAGCTTTCTTT
TRBV19	TRBJ1-2	.	.	CASSPVGRRLEGYGYTF	TGTGCCAGTAGTCCAGTGGGCCGGAGGCTTGAAGGCTATGGCTACACCTTC
TRBV11-2	TRBJ2-2	.	.	CASSSGFSNTGELFF	TGTGCCAGCAGCTCTGGCTTTTCGAACACCGGGGAGCTGTTTTTT
TRBV5-4	TRBJ2-1	.	.	CASSLAAGQSSYNEQFF	TGTGCCAGCAGCTTGGCGGCAGGGCAGAGCTCCTACAATGAGCAGTTCTTC
TRBV7-8	TRBJ2-7	.	TRBD2	CASSHVGGGGPYEQYF	TGTGCCAGCAGCCACGTGGGCGGGGGGGGCCCCTACGAGCAGTACTTC
TRBV18	TRBJ1-6	.	.	CASSDGGENSPLHF	TGTGCCAGCTCCGACGGTGGGGAGAATTCACCCCTCCACTTT
TRBV13	TRBJ2-1	.	TRBD2	CASSLPSGRTEQFF	TGTGCCAGCAGCTTACCTAGCGGGAGGACTGAGCAGTTCTTC
TRBV9	TRBJ2-5	.	.	CASSGGDRQETQYF	TGTGCCAGCAGCGGGGGAGACAGGCAAGAGACCCAGTACTTC
TRBV5-1	TRBJ2-3	once	TRBD1	CASSLVGRGPDTQYF	TGCGCCAGCAGCTTGGTGGGCAGGGGGCCAGATACGCAGTATTTT
TRBV28	TRBJ2-7	.	TRBD1	CASSLLSVGALAGTGPSYEQYF	TGTGCCAGCAGTTTATTATCGGTGGGAGCGTTGGCTGGGACAGGGCCTTCCTACGAGCAGTACTTC
TRBV18	TRBJ2-5	.	.	CASSWGHQETQYF	TGTGCCAGCTCATGGGGCCACCAAGAGACCCAGTACTTC
TRBV11-3	TRBJ2-1	.	.	CASSLDLGRAHEQFF	TGTGCCAGCAGCTTAGATCTGGGCAGGGCCCATGAGCAGTTCTTC
TRBV10-3	TRBJ1-6	few	TRBD1	CATTGQDNSPLHF	TGTGCCACCACGGGACAGGATAATTCACCCCTCCACTTT
TRBV19	TRBJ2-2	.	.	CASSILGGRRNTGELFF	TGTGCCAGTAGTATCTTAGGAGGTCGACGAAACACCGGGGAGCTGTTTTTT
TRBV5-1	TRBJ1-2	.	.	CASSLGRSSYGYTF	TGCGCCAGCAGCTTGGGACGGAGTAGCTATGGCTACACCTTC
TRBV28	TRBJ2-2	.	.	CATITGGDTGELFF	TGTGCCACCATTACAGGGGGGGACACCGGGGAGCTGTTTTTT
TRBV4-1	TRBJ2-2	few	.	CASSLGSANTGELFF	TGCGCCAGCAGCCTGGGGAGTGCGAACACCGGGGAGCTGTTTTTT
TRBV9	TRBJ2-7	few	.	CASGRSDDEQYF	TGTGCCAGCGGCAGGTCCGACGACGAGCAGTACTTC
TRBV23-1	TRBJ1-1	.	TRBD1	CASRRQGGNTEAFF	TGCGCCAGCAGGAGACAGGGAGGGAACACTGAAGCTTTCTTT